Ten or more counts support the clone carrying this TCR beta chain. The antigen is unknown. Using unique molecular identifiers, the investigators prepared the TCRbeta library. TCRdb analysed the PCR reads with MiXCR anew, one entry per CDR3 protein. Among about 1,000,000 distinct CDR3 sequences listed, around 30% were seen once. This entry belongs to a study of T-cell reconstitution after alpha-beta-depleted transplantation in children. Points from the study as a whole: Day-60 TCRbeta diversity that was high in some patients was derived from surviving recipient T cells and thymic progenitors. By about two months after transplant, alpha-beta T cells reportedly arose from several hundred graft clones that had expanded. Newly produced T cells mostly provided counts and TCRbeta diversity after one year, as hyperexpanded clones declined.

Germline trimming cut 3 bases from V and 8 bases from J; bases unmatched to any gene: 9. CDR1 and CDR2 (germline): DFQATT, SNEGSKA (reference sequence). The CDR3 contains 14 residues. The chain has TRBV20-1 and TRBJ2-1; TRBD2 matches 8 bases. This clonotype was obtained from a boy under two years old who had a stem cell transplant for SCID, so the T cells may come from the graft donor. The sample in question was PBMCs, mostly from graft donor cells, obtained 360 days after TCRalphabeta/CD19-depleted stem cell transplant. This CDR3 is CSASVTSGTDEQFF. The CDR3 coding sequence is TGCAGTGCTAGCGTCACTAGCGGAACGGATGAGCAGTTCTTC.